Presented here are 20 T cell receptor beta chains from one specimen sequenced in a study of blood T cell repertoires in COVID-19. Generated by immunoSEQ multiplex PCR, the TCRdb table keeps only in-frame clones and is missing some. The sample carries about 160,000 clones, about 80% recorded once. Material: peripheral blood. Receptors were obtained from an elderly woman with acute or convalescent COVID-19.

The V call is TRBV6-2 or TRBV6-3, the J call TRBJ2-2; 7 nucleotides match TRBD1. The CDR3 sequence is 16 residues long. CDR1 is MNHEY, CDR2 SVGEGT, per germline. Losses at the gene ends were 5 bases for V and 3 bases for J; bases not matched to a gene: 9. In nucleotides, the CDR3 is TGTGCCAGCAGTGCACTGCTGACAGGGCACACCGGGGAGCTGTTTTTT. It encodes CASSALLTGHTGELFF.

This clone appeared once. V gene TRBV6-5 combines with J gene TRBJ1-2; tentative D call: TRBD1 (6 bases). Germline V gene lookup returns CDR1 MNHEY and CDR2 SVGAGI. Deletions cut 10 bases from V and 4 bases from J, with 16 bases between. CDR3 length: 13 amino acids. As DNA, the CDR3 is TGTGCCACCGACAGGCCCACCCCCTATGGCTACACCTTC. Its protein is CATDRPTPYGYTF.

This rearrangement joins TRBV6-4 to TRBJ2-1, with D unresolved. V lost 0 bases and J 6 bases, leaving 6 bases between the germline ends. This CDR3 contains 13 residues. CDR1 and CDR2 (germline): MRHNA, SNTAGT. The CDR3 sequence is CASSDSRPNEQFF. The CDR3 DNA is TGTGCCAGCAGTGACTCGAGGCCCAATGAGCAGTTCTTC.

The rearrangement uses TRBV5-5 and TRBJ2-7, with 16 bases lining up with TRBD2. Germline V gives CDR1 SGHKS, CDR2 YYEKEE (reference sequence). The CDR3 totals 18 residues. Trimming cost V 0 bases and J 12 bases; bases outside gene matches: 15. DNA of the CDR3: TGTGCCAGCAGCTTGGGGGGCCCCGGGACTAGCGGGAGGGCCCTCCTGTACTTC. Translated: CASSLGGPGTSGRALLYF.

This chain links TRBV29-1 with TRBJ2-3; 7 bases map to TRBD1. This CDR3 region has 12 residues. Germline V gives CDR1 SQVTM, CDR2 ANQGSEA. Germline trimming cut 0 bases from V and 14 bases from J; bases unmatched to any gene: 8. CDR3: CSVEEPGQWVYF. The CDR3 DNA reads as TGCAGCGTTGAAGAGCCGGGACAGTGGGTGTATTTT.

The chain combines TRBV5-6 with TRBJ1-4; TRBD1 agrees at 10 bases. Trimming took 4 bases from V and 7 from J; bases not matched to a gene: 10. There are 16 residues in the CDR3. The germline V gene encodes CDR1 SGHDT and CDR2 YYEEEE. This CDR3 reads CASSRDRGRVGEKLFF. The CDR3 coding sequence is TGTGCCAGCAGCCGTGACAGGGGGCGCGTGGGTGAAAAACTGTTTTTT.

The genes are TRBV10-3 and TRBJ2-1; D is undetermined. Per germline, CDR1 ENHRY and CDR2 SYGVKD. The germline V and J ends were trimmed by 4 bases and 2 bases, with 9 bases remaining between them. The CDR3 contains 14 residues. The CDR3 here is CAISVDKAYNEQFF. The CDR3 nucleotides are TGTGCCATCAGTGTAGACAAAGCCTACAATGAGCAGTTCTTC.

The chain uses TRBV5-5 and TRBJ1-3; no clear D gene. This CDR3 is built from 15 residues. The germline V and J ends were trimmed by 3 bases and 2 bases, with 12 bases remaining between them. Germline-derived CDR1 and CDR2 are SGHKS and YYEKEE (reference sequence). The CDR3 sequence: CASSSFGPAGNTIYF. The DNA of the CDR3 is TGTGCCAGCAGCTCGTTCGGTCCTGCTGGAAACACCATATATTTT.

This chain connects TRBV14 to TRBJ2-7; unclear D gene. The germline V and J ends were trimmed by 1 base and 3 bases, with 13 bases remaining between them. The CDR3 is made up of 15 amino acids. Germline V lookup: CDR1 SGHDN, CDR2 FVKESK. The CDR3 is CASSQGRWSFYEQYF. In DNA, the CDR3 is TGTGCCAGCAGCCAAGGCCGGTGGTCCTTCTACGAGCAGTACTTC.

This chain joins TRBV30 and TRBJ1-1, with 7 bases lining up with TRBD1. The CDR3 is 12 residues long. The junction had 3 bases not matched to a gene; V was cut back by 4 bases and J by 4 bases. CDR1 and CDR2 (germline): GTSNPN, SVGIG (reference sequence). In nucleotides, the CDR3 is TGTGCCTGGAACAACAGGGGCACTGAAGCTTTCTTT. This codes for CAWNNRGTEAFF. Full variable domain (outside the CDR3, taken from reference TRBV30 and TRBJ1-1): SQTIHQWPATLVQPVGSPLSLECTVEGTSNPNLYWYRQAAGRGLQLLFYSVGIGQISSEVPQNLSASRPQDRQFILSSKKLLLSDSGFYLCAWNNRGTEAFFGQGTRLTVV.

The CDR3 protein is CASRGQGIYYEQYF. The CDR3 bases are TGTGCCAGCAGGGGACAGGGAATATACTACGAGCAGTACTTC. V and J are TRBV27 and TRBJ2-7, with 9 bases lining up with TRBD1. With V trimmed by 6 bases and J by 3 bases, 6 bases remained unmatched. The CDR3 is made up of 14 amino acids. Germline V lookup: CDR1 MNHEY, CDR2 SMNVEV (reference sequence).

The chain combines TRBV5-1 with TRBJ2-1, with D maybe TRBD2 (5 bases). CDR3 length equals 12 residues. The V end was cut by 7 bases, the J end by 6 bases, with 11 bases between. Per germline, CDR1 SGHRS and CDR2 YFSETQ. The CDR3 is CASSSEGNEQFF. Here the CDR3 DNA reads TGCGCCAGCTCGTCTGAGGGCAATGAGCAGTTCTTC.

The table lists this clone with a few counts. This chain links TRBV6-5 with TRBJ1-3; no clear D. Germline V lookup: CDR1 MNHEY, CDR2 SVGAGI. This CDR3 has 15 amino acids. Trimming took 7 bases from V and 0 from J, leaving 13 bases between them. The CDR3 sequence is CASTLQLASGNTIYF. The CDR3 DNA follows: TGTGCCAGCACTTTACAGCTTGCCTCTGGAAACACCATATATTTT.

The rearrangement links TRBV5-1 to TRBJ2-3; 7 nucleotides align to TRBD1. Germline V lookup: CDR1 SGHRS, CDR2 YFSETQ. V lost 3 bases, J lost 1 base, and 5 bases stayed unmatched. There are 15 residues in the CDR3. The CDR3 DNA is TGCGCCAGCAGCTCCGGACAGGCGCGCACAGATACGCAGTATTTT. Amino acids: CASSSGQARTDTQYF. Drawing the rest from reference TRBV5-1 and TRBJ2-3, the complete variable domain is KAGVTQTPRYLIKTRGQQVTLSCSPISGHRSVSWYQQTPGQGLQFLFEYFSETQRNKGNFPGRFSGRQFSNSRSEMNVSTLELGDSALYLCASSSGQARTDTQYFGPGTRLTVL.

J is TRBJ1-2 and V is TRBV21-1; the table's TRBD1 call for D was not verified on the DNA. TRBV21-1 is flagged as a pseudogene. The CDR3 covers 14 residues. The CDR3 bases are TGTGCCAGCAGGGCGACAGGGGCTAACTATGGCTACACCTTC. Encoded protein: CASRATGANYGYTF.

The J gene is TRBJ1-2, the V gene TRBV5-6; no definite D call. V was pared by 1 base and J by 4 bases, with 11 bases between. Germline CDR1 reads SGHDT; CDR2 reads YYEEEE. This CDR3 is built from 14 residues. The CDR3 DNA follows: TGTGCCAGCAGCTTGTTTCCCAACTCCTATGGCTACACCTTC. It yields the protein CASSLFPNSYGYTF.

This chain joins TRBV5-1 and TRBJ2-7, with D maybe TRBD2 (6 bases). The CDR3 is 15 amino acids. Germline CDR1 and CDR2: SGHRS and YFSETQ. The germline V and J ends were trimmed by 1 base and 6 bases, with 17 bases remaining between them. CDR3 sequence reads: CASSLQSAGTREQYF. CDR3 nucleotides: TGCGCCAGCAGCTTGCAATCGGCGGGGACCCGCGAGCAGTACTTC.

The chain has TRBV3-1 (or the pseudogene TRBV3-2) and TRBJ1-2; D possibly corresponds to TRBD1 (5 bases). CDR1 is LGHDT and CDR2 is YNNKEL in the germline V gene (reference sequence). Deletions cut 1 base from V and 2 bases from J, with 17 bases between. The CDR3 runs 17 residues. The DNA of the CDR3 is TGTGCCAGCAGCCAAGCCGGGCGGGAAGAGGGGAACTATGGCTACACCTTC. Its translation: CASSQAGREEGNYGYTF.

This chain links TRBV27 with TRBJ2-1; 7 bases are a match to TRBD2. There are 14 residues in the CDR3. Germline V gene lookup returns CDR1 MNHEY and CDR2 SMNVEV (reference sequence). V shed 7 bases, J shed 4 bases, and the junction held 7 bases outside the gene matches. The CDR3 loop reads CASKQLAIYNEQFF. The CDR3 DNA reads TGTGCCAGCAAACAACTAGCGATTTACAATGAGCAGTTCTTC.

CDR3 DNA: TGTGCCAGTAGCAGGGCGGCAACTAATGAAAAACTGTTTTTT. Protein sequence: CASSRAATNEKLFF. The gene calls are TRBV19 and TRBJ1-4; D might be TRBD1 (5 bases). CDR3 length: 14 residues. V gave up 6 bases and J gave up 0 bases, with 8 bases separating them. Germline lookup yields CDR1 LNHDA and CDR2 SQIVND (reference sequence).